This TCR beta chain was identified in a study of T cells after yellow fever vaccination. About the research overall: Fractions containing few cells were prepared with SMART-Seq v4 Ultra Low Input. Study conclusions and caveats: In FACS-sorted repertoires, abundant clonotypes from the bulk population could appear as contaminants. Of the clonotypes, a small share occurred in both CD4 and CD8 compartments.

J was trimmed by 2 bases and V by 6 bases; bases with no gene match: 11. CDR3 size: 16 residues. Germline CDR1 is KGHSH and CDR2 is LQKENI. This clonotype has just a few counts. The antigen remains unidentified. TCRdb redid the calling of the 5' RACE reads with MiXCR, one entry per CDR3 protein. The sample comprises hundreds of thousands of distinct CDR3 sequences, about 12% of which are singletons, and under 15% rests with the top ten. The sample consisted of PBMCs, taken on the day of the yellow fever booster vaccination. The receptor's source is a man aged 25-45 years who received the YFV17D yellow fever vaccine. The chain joins TRBV18 to TRBJ2-3; 7 bases agree with TRBD2. The chain's CDR3 is CASSHVSGHSTDTQYF. DNA for the CDR3: TGTGCCAGCTCCCACGTTAGCGGGCACTCCACAGATACGCAGTATTTT.